These 17 T cell receptor beta chains originate from one sample sequenced in a study of blood T cell repertoires in COVID-19. TCRdb's copy holds only in-frame clones and misses some; the assay was immunoSEQ multiplex PCR. This sample carries 150,000 or so clones, about 80% of them seen once, and the ten largest clones take over 2.5%. Specimen: peripheral blood. Receptors were obtained from a woman older than 75 with acute or convalescent COVID-19.

This chain joins TRBV6-6 and TRBJ1-1; possible D gene TRBD1, 5 bases. This CDR3 has 14 residues. V lost 2 bases to trimming and J lost 3 bases, with 10 bases between them. Germline assignment: CDR1 MNHNY and CDR2 SVGAGI (reference sequence). The CDR3 nucleotides are TGTGCCAGCAGTTACAAGCAAGGGGACACTGAAGCTTTCTTT. It yields the protein CASSYKQGDTEAFF.

The gene calls are TRBV5-1 and TRBJ1-1; D is uncertain. Germline CDR1 and CDR2: SGHRS and YFSETQ. Between the trimmed V and J ends, which lost 0 bases and 4 bases, there was a span of 7 bases. The CDR3 sequence is 13 residues long. This CDR3 reads CASSLGLTTEAFF. CDR3 DNA sequence: TGCGCCAGCAGCTTGGGCCTAACCACTGAAGCTTTCTTT.

This sequence joins TRBV18 and TRBJ1-1; D may be TRBD1 (5 bases). The CDR3 runs 13 residues. V lost 5 bases to trimming and J lost 1 base, with 8 bases between them. Germline CDR1 reads KGHSH; CDR2 reads LQKENI. The CDR3 DNA reads TGTGCCAGCTCAACGACAGAGAACACTGAAGCTTTCTTT. Its protein product is CASSTTENTEAFF.

This clone was found a few times. The chain recombines TRBV24-1 with TRBJ1-2; TRBD1 aligns across 7 bases. Germline V gene data show CDR1 as KGHDR and CDR2 as SFDVKD. After removal of 2 bases from V and 8 bases from J, the junction contained 4 bases not matched to a gene. The CDR3 totals 13 residues. The CDR3 sequence is CATSDSTGIGYTF. The CDR3 DNA follows: TGTGCCACCAGTGATTCGACAGGGATAGGCTACACCTTC.

The V gene is TRBV3-1 (or the pseudogene TRBV3-2), the J gene TRBJ1-1; possibly TRBD1 for D (5 bases). Germline V gene sequence: CDR1 LGHDT, CDR2 YNNKEL (reference sequence). Trimming took 4 bases from V and 0 from J, leaving 9 bases between them. The CDR3 runs 14 residues. The CDR3 region is CASSLGLLNTEAFF. The CDR3 DNA is TGTGCCAGCAGCCTGGGACTCCTGAACACTGAAGCTTTCTTT.

V gene TRBV6-5 combines with J gene TRBJ2-6; 7 bases are shared with TRBD1. J lost 0 bases, V lost 4 bases, and 3 bases had no gene match. The CDR3 is 16 amino acids. Germline CDR1 MNHEY, CDR2 SVGAGI. In DNA form, the CDR3 reads TGTGCCAGCAGTTGGGACAGCCTCTCTGGGGCCAACGTCCTGACTTTC. Its translation is CASSWDSLSGANVLTF.

The chain carries TRBV9 and TRBJ2-2; 9 positions agree with TRBD1. J lost 2 bases, V lost 6 bases, and 11 bases had no gene match. CDR1 SGDLS and CDR2 YYNGEE come from the germline V gene. CDR3 length equals 17 residues. This chain's CDR3 is CASNFLPGQGNTGELFF. The CDR3 bases are TGTGCCAGCAACTTCCTCCCGGGACAGGGAAACACCGGGGAGCTGTTTTTT.

This clone was counted only a few times. The chain carries TRBV5-6 and TRBJ2-5; the D gene is possibly TRBD2 (5 bases). Germline V gene lookup returns CDR1 SGHDT and CDR2 YYEEEE. V lost 1 base and J lost 5, with 6 bases in between. CDR3 size: 12 residues. This CDR3 reads CASSLTGETQYF. The DNA for the CDR3 is TGTGCCAGCAGCTTGACGGGGGAGACCCAGTACTTC.

The J gene is TRBJ2-1, the V gene TRBV15; D gene unclear. CDR3 length: 12 amino acids. V lost 1 base, J lost 5 bases, and 3 bases lay in between. Germline-derived CDR1 and CDR2 are LNHNV and YYDKDF (reference sequence). The CDR3 nucleotides are TGTGCCACCAGCAGAGTCAACAATGAGCAGTTCTTC. Its translation: CATSRVNNEQFF. The full variable domain, rest sourced from reference TRBV15 and TRBJ2-1, is DAMVIQNPRYQVTQFGKPVTLSCSQTLNHNVMYWYQQKSSQAPKLLFHYYDKDFNNEADTPDNFQSRRPNTSFCFLDIRSPGLGDTAMYLCATSRVNNEQFFGPGTRLTVL.

This chain uses TRBV19 with TRBJ1-2, with 7 nucleotides matching TRBD1. Germline CDR1 and CDR2: LNHDA and SQIVND (reference sequence). This CDR3 has 16 amino acids. V lost 5 bases, J lost 2 bases, and 11 bases stayed unmatched. The CDR3 loop is CASSWVTGSSNYGYTF. CDR3 bases: TGTGCCAGTAGTTGGGTGACAGGGTCATCCAACTATGGCTACACCTTC.

CDR3 residues: CASSRTSSNTEAFF. CDR3 sequence (DNA): TGTGCCAGCTCACGGACAAGTTCGAACACTGAAGCTTTCTTT. The gene calls are TRBV18 and TRBJ1-1; maybe TRBD1 (5 bases). V was pared by 4 bases and J by 1 base, with 10 bases between. The CDR3 is 14 residues long. Germline V CDR1 and CDR2: KGHSH, LQKENI.

The CDR3 nucleotides are TGTGCCAGCAGCGCCCAGTCTTTGAGCACAGATACGCAGTATTTT. Translation gives CASSAQSLSTDTQYF. The chain combines TRBV9 with TRBJ2-3; no clear D. The ends were cut back, 3 bases at V and 0 bases at J, with 11 bases in the middle. This CDR3 contains 15 residues. Germline CDR1 is SGDLS and CDR2 is YYNGEE.

This clone was counted a single time. The chain is built from TRBV5-6 and TRBJ2-1; TRBD2 matches 12 bases. The CDR3 is 16 amino acids. CDR1 is SGHDT, CDR2 YYEEEE, per germline. V lost 4 bases to trimming and J lost 4 bases; unmatched junction nucleotides: 6. CDR3 loop: CASSLAGGRKYNEQFF. Here the CDR3 DNA reads TGTGCCAGCAGCCTAGCGGGGGGGCGCAAGTACAATGAGCAGTTCTTC.

The chain is built from TRBV15 and TRBJ1-2, with TRBD1 matching over 10 bases. Germline values: CDR1 LNHNV, CDR2 YYDKDF (reference sequence). The trim removed 3 bases at V and 1 base at J, leaving 2 bases unmatched. The CDR3 contains 15 residues. The CDR3 sequence: CATSRDRGSNYGYTF. The DNA of the CDR3 is TGTGCCACCAGCAGGGACAGGGGGAGTAACTATGGCTACACCTTC.

The chain has TRBV2 and TRBJ1-3; D gene unclear. V lost 9 bases and J lost 5, with 17 bases in between. The CDR3 spans 14 residues. Germline V lookup: CDR1 SNHLY, CDR2 FYNNEI. The DNA of the CDR3 is TGTGCCAGTAGCGGGGTGCGGGGAAGAAACACCATATATTTT. It yields the protein CASSGVRGRNTIYF.

In regard to this clone: One end of the junction fails to match germline, which may point to a read error. The chain is built from TRBV7-9 and TRBJ1-5, with D possibly matching TRBD1 (6 bases). There are 14 residues in the CDR3. Germline assignment: CDR1 SEHNR and CDR2 FQNEAQ (reference sequence). CDR3 DNA sequence: TGTGCCAGCAGCCTGGAGGGGGGGGAGCAGCTCCAGCATTTT. Its protein is CASSLEGGEQLQHF. The complete variable domain, with remaining parts taken from reference TRBV7-9 and TRBJ1-5, reads DTGVSQNPRHKITKRGQNVTFRCDPISEHNRLYWYRQTLGQGPEFLTYFQNEAQLEKSRLLSDRFSAERPKGSFSTLEIQRTEQGDSAMYLCASSLEGGEQLQHFGDGTRLSIL.

V gene TRBV12-3 or TRBV12-4 combines with J gene TRBJ1-2; 7 nucleotides agree with TRBD1. There are 13 residues in the CDR3. With 3 bases clipped from V and 6 bases from J, the junction kept 4 bases outside the gene matches. The CDR3 loop is CASSFIGTDGYTF. The CDR3 coding sequence is TGTGCCAGCAGTTTCATAGGGACAGATGGCTACACCTTC.